This T cell receptor beta chain was observed in a study of T cell responses to AZD1222 COVID-19 vaccine. On this clone: The antigen remains unidentified.

Points from the study as a whole: Just six or seven AZD1222 recipients tested seropositive at baseline. Repertoires were sampled only after the peak T cell response.

Method: immunoSEQ multiplex PCR; TCRdb's copy keeps in-frame clones and lacks some. The data hold roughly 140,000 clones, with under 95% observed a single time. The CDR3 has 14 amino acids. V lost 1 base to trimming and J lost 9 bases, with 16 bases between them. Germline assignment: CDR1 SGHVS and CDR2 FQNEAQ. V gene TRBV7-8 combines with J gene TRBJ2-7, with D possibly matching TRBD2 (5 bases). The starting material was peripheral blood, obtained on day 0 of AZD1222 vaccination. This TCR came from an adult in good health. DNA of the CDR3: TGTGCCAGCAGCTTAGTAGGGCTGAACCGGGGGCAGTACTTC. This codes for CASSLVGLNRGQYF.